The 2 T cell receptor beta chains given below trace back to one sample, sequenced in a study of cytomegalovirus exposure and HLA in healthy donors. PCR employed 60 Vbeta and 13 Jbeta primers. Sequenced by immunoSEQ multiplex PCR; TCRdb stores in-frame clones only, minus some. Among about 180,000 clones listed, roughly 76% were seen once. The sequencing sample was made of PBMCs. The receptors were gathered from a young woman in good health and CMV-seropositive.

The genes are TRBV27 and TRBJ2-1; D possibly corresponds to TRBD1 (6 bases). Germline V lookup: CDR1 MNHEY, CDR2 SMNVEV (reference sequence). V shed 5 bases and J shed 5 bases, with 16 bases lying between them. CDR3 length: 15 amino acids. This CDR3 reads CASSTGTHPNNEQFF. The DNA of the CDR3 is TGTGCCAGCAGTACAGGGACACACCCGAACAATGAGCAGTTCTTC.

The rearrangement links TRBV29-1 to TRBJ1-1; a possible D gene is TRBD1 (6 bases). CDR3 length equals 14 residues. Trimming pared 6 bases from V and 1 base from J, leaving 15 bases between. CDR1 is SQVTM and CDR2 is ANQGSEA in the germline V gene. Here the CDR3 reads CSVPTGRGNTEAFF. Written as DNA, the CDR3 is TGCAGCGTCCCCACGGGCAGGGGGAACACTGAAGCTTTCTTT.